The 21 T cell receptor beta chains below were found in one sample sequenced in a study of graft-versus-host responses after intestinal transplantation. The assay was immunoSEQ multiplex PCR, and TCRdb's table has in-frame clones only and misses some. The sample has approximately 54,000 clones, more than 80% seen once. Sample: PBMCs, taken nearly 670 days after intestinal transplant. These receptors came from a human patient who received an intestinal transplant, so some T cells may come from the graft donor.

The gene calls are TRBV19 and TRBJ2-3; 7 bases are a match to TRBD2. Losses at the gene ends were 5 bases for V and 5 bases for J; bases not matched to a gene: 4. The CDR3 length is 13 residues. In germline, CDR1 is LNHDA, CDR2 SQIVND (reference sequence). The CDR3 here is CASSETGGDTQYF. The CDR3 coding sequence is TGTGCCAGTAGTGAGACGGGGGGAGATACGCAGTATTTT.

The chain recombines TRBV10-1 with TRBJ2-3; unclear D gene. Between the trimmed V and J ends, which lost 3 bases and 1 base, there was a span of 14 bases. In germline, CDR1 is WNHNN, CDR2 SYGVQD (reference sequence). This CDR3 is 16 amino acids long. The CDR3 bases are TGCGCCAGCAGTGATCCGGGCCGACTTGGCACAGATACGCAGTATTTT. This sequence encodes CASSDPGRLGTDTQYF.

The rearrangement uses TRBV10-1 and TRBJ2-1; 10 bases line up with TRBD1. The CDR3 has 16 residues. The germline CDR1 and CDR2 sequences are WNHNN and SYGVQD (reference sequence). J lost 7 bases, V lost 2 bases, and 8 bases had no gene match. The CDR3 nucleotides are TGCGCCAGCAGTGAGAGTTGGGACAGGGGCGGGAATGAGCAGTTCTTC. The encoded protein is CASSESWDRGGNEQFF.

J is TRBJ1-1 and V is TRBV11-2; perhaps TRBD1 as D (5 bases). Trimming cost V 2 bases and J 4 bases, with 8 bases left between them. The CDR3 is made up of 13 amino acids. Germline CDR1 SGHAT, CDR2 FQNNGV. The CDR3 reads CASSLRGVTEAFF. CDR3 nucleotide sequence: TGTGCCAGCAGCTTACGAGGGGTCACTGAAGCTTTCTTT.

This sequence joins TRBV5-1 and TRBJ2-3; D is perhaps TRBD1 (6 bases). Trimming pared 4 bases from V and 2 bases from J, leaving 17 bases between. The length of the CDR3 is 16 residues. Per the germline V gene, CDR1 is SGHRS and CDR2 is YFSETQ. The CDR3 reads CASSRSTGPATDTQYF. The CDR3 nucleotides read TGCGCCAGCAGCCGATCCACAGGGCCCGCCACAGATACGCAGTATTTT.

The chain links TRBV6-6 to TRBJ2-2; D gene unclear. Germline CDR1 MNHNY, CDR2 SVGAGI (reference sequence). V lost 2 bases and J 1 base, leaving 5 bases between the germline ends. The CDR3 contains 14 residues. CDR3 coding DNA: TGTGCCAGCAGTTACCCCGTGAACACCGGGGAGCTGTTTTTT. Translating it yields CASSYPVNTGELFF.

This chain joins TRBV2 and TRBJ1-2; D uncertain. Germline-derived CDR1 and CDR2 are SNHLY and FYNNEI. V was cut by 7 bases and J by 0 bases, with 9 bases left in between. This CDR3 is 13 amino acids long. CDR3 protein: CASIGQANYGYTF. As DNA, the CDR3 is TGTGCCAGCATTGGGCAAGCTAACTATGGCTACACCTTC.

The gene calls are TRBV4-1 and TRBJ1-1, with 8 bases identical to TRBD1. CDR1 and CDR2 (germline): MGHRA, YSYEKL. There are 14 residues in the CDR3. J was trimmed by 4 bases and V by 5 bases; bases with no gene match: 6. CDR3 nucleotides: TGCGCCAGCAGCGCACAGGGGGGTAGCACTGAAGCTTTCTTT. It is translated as CASSAQGGSTEAFF.

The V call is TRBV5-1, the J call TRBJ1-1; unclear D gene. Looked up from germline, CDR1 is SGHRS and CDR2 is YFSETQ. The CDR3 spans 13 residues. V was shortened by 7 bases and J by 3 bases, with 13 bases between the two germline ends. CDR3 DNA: TGCGCCAGCCATGATGAGGGCTACACTGAAGCTTTCTTT. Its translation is CASHDEGYTEAFF. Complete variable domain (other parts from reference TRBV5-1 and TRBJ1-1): KAGVTQTPRYLIKTRGQQVTLSCSPISGHRSVSWYQQTPGQGLQFLFEYFSETQRNKGNFPGRFSGRQFSNSRSEMNVSTLELGDSALYLCASHDEGYTEAFFGQGTRLTVV.

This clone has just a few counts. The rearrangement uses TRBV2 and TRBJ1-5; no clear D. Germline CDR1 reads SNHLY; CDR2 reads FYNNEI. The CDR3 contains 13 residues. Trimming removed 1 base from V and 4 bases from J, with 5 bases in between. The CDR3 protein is CASSEDGNQPQHF. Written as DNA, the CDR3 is TGTGCCAGCAGTGAAGACGGAAATCAGCCCCAGCATTTT.

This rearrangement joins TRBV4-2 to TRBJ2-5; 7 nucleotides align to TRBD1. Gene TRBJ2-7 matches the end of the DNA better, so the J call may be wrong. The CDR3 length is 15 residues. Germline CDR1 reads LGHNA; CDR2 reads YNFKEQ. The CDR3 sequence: CASSPQDRVPLEQYF. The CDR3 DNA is TGTGCCAGCAGCCCCCAAGACAGGGTACCCCTCGAGCAGTACTTC.

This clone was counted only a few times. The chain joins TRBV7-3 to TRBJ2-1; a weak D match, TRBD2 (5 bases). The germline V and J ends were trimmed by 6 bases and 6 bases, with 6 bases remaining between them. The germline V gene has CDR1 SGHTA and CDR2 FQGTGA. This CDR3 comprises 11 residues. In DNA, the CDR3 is TGTGCCAGCAGTGAGGGCAATGAGCAGTTCTTC. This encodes CASSEGNEQFF.

CDR3 in amino acids: CSAIMNTEAFF. CDR3 nucleotide sequence: TGCAGTGCCATCATGAACACTGAAGCTTTCTTT. The rearrangement links TRBV20-1 to TRBJ1-1, with D uncertain. Trimming stripped 6 bases from V and 0 bases from J, with 5 bases between. Germline values: CDR1 DFQATT, CDR2 SNEGSKA (reference sequence). The CDR3 consists of 11 residues.

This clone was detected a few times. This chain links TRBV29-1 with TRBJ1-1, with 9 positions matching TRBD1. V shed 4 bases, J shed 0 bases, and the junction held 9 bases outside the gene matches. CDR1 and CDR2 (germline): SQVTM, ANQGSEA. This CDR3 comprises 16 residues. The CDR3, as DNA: TGCAGCGTTGCCGGGGGACAGGGACGGATGAACACTGAAGCTTTCTTT. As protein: CSVAGGQGRMNTEAFF.

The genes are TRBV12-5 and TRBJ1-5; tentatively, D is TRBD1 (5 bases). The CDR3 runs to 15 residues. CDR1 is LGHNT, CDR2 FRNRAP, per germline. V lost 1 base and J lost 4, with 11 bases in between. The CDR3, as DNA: TGTGCTAGTGGTTTGGGGGACCGACGAAATCAGCCCCAGCATTTT. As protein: CASGLGDRRNQPQHF.

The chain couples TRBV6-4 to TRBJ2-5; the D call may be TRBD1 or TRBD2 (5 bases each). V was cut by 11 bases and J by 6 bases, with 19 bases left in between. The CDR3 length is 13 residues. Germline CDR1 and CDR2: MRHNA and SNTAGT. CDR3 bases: TGTGCCTTCCTCCGGGACCCGGCGAAGACCCAGTACTTC. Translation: CAFLRDPAKTQYF.

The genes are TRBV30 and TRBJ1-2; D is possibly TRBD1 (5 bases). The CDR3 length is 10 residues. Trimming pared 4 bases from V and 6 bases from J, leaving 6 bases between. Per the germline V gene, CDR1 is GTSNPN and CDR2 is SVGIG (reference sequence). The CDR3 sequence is CAWTGNGYTF. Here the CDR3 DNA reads TGTGCCTGGACAGGGAATGGCTACACCTTC.

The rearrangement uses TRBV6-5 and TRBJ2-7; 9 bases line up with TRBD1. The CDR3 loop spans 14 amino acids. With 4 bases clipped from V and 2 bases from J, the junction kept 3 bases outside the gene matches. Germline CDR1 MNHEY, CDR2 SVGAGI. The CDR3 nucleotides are TGTGCCAGCAGTTTGGACAGGGGAACCTACGAGCAGTACTTC. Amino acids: CASSLDRGTYEQYF.

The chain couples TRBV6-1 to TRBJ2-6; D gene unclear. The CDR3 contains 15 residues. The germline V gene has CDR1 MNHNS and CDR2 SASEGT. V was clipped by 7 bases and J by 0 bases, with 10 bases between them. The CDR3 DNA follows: TGTGCCAGCACCAGTTCCTACTCTGGGGCCAACGTCCTGACTTTC. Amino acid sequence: CASTSSYSGANVLTF.

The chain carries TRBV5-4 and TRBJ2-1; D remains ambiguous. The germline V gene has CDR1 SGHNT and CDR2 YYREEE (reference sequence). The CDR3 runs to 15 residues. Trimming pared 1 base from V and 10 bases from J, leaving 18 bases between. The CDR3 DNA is TGTGCCAGCAGCTTGTCCGGGCCCGCGCTAAGGGAGCAGTTCTTC. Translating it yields CASSLSGPALREQFF.

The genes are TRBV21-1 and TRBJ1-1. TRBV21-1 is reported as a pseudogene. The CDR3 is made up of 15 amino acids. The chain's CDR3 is CASSKLSREDTEAFF. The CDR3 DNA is TGTGCCAGCAGCAAATTATCCAGGGAGGACACTGAAGCTTTCTTT.